This T cell receptor (beta chain) originates from a study of T cells in Graves' hyperthyroidism and ophthalmopathy. TCR beta CDR3 regions were amplified from RNA transcripts. With the HTBI primer set, the TCR CDR3 went through a first round of RT-PCR. MiXCR, run by TCRdb on the multiplex PCR reads, gives a single entry per CDR3 protein. The sample yields a few hundred thousand distinct CDR3 sequences, under 25% seen once. Germline assignment: CDR1 LNHDA and CDR2 SQIVND (reference sequence). This CDR3 contains 17 residues. The V and J ends lost 7 bases and 2 bases, in that order; junction bases with no gene match: 13. This clonotype was seen at least ten times. Its specificity is not known. The study's findings and limits: Blood samples included most of the expanded thyroid clonotypes exceeding 0.001.

This clonotype was sampled from a man aged 18 to 30 with Graves' hyperthyroidism. The V gene is TRBV19, the J gene TRBJ1-5; 8 bases fit TRBD1. Sequenced sample: blood. CDR3 in amino acids: CASTDRGYPSGNQPQHF. The CDR3 nucleotides read TGTGCCAGTACCGACAGGGGTTACCCGTCGGGCAATCAGCCCCAGCATTTT.